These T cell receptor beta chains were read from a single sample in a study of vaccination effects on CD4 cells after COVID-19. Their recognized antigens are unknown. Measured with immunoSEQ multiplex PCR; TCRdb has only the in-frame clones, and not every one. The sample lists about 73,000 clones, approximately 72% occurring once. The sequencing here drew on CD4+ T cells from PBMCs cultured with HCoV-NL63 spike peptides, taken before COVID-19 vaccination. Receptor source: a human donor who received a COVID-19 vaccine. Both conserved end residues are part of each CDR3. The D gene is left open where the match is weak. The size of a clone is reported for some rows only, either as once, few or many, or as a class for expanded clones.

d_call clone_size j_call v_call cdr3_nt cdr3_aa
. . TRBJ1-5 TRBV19 TGTGCCAGTAGTAACAGCCAGCCCCAGCATTTT CASSNSQPQHF
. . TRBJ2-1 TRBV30 TGTGCCTGGAGTGTGAATCGGGGGCCTGAGCAGTTCTTC CAWSVNRGPEQFF
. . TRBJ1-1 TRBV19 TGTGCCAGTAGTATGGATATAAGACGGACTGAAGCTTTCTTT CASSMDIRRTEAFF
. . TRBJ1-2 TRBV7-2 TGTGCCAGCAGCTTAGCCGGCGGGTATGGCTACACCTTC CASSLAGGYGYTF
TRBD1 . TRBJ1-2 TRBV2 TGTGCCAGCAGTGTGCAGGGGGCCTCTGGCTACACCTTC CASSVQGASGYTF
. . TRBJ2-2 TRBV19 TGTGCCAGTAGTTCTCAGGGTTTCACCGGGGAGCTGTTTTTT CASSSQGFTGELFF
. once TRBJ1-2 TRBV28 TGTGCCAGCAGTGTGCAGGTTGGCTATGGCTACACCTTC CASSVQVGYGYTF
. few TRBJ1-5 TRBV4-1 TGCGCCAGCAGCCAAGCTGGGTGGAGGGGCAATCAGCCCCAGCATTTT CASSQAGWRGNQPQHF
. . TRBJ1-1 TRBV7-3 TGTGCCAGCAGCTTAAATTCGGCGGGGGTGAACACTGAAGCTTTCTTT CASSLNSAGVNTEAFF
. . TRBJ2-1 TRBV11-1 TGTGCCAGCAAATGGGCCGGTAATGAGCAGTTCTTC CASKWAGNEQFF
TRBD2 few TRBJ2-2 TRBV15 TGTGCCACCAGTCCCCTGGGAGGGCGCGGGTTCACCGGGGAGCTGTTTTTT CATSPLGGRGFTGELFF
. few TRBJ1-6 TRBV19 TGTGCCAGTAGTATGGCGCCAGGGATAGGGTCACCCCTCCACTTT CASSMAPGIGSPLHF
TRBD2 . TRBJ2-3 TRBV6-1 TGTGCCAGCAGTGACCCAGGGCGGGGGGATACGCAGTATTTT CASSDPGRGDTQYF
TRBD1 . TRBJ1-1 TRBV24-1 TGTGCCGCTTGTAGACAGGGGGGCACTGAAGCTTTCTTT CAACRQGGTEAFF
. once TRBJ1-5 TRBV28 TGTGCCAGCAGGGTAGGGGGTCAGCCCCAGCATTTT CASRVGGQPQHF
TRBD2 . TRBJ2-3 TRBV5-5 TGTGCCAGCAGCTGGGCGGGGCCTAGCGGGGAGGATACGCAGTATTTT CASSWAGPSGEDTQYF
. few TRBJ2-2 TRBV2 TGTGCCAGCAGTGGAGGGCCGAACACCGGGGAGCTGTTTTTT CASSGGPNTGELFF
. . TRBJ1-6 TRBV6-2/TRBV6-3 TGTGCCAGCAGTTACTCTACGGAGGGGGTATATAATTCACCCCTCCACTTT CASSYSTEGVYNSPLHF
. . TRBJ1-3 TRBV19 TGTGCCAGTAGTATTTCGCCGGCAATTGGAAACACCATATATTTT CASSISPAIGNTIYF
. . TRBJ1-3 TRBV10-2 TGCGCCAGCAGTCCCCACAGGGCGTCTGGAAACACCATATATTTT CASSPHRASGNTIYF
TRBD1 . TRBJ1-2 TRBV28 TGTGCCAGCAGTCTCCCCGGGACAGGGGTGGGCATCTATGGCTACACCTTC CASSLPGTGVGIYGYTF
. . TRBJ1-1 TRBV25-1 TGTGCCAGCAGTGAATTGGGGGGGGTTAGGACTGAAGCTTTCTTT CASSELGGVRTEAFF
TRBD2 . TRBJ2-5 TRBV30 TGTGCCTGGAGTTCCCCGGGACTAGCGGGGCCATTAAAGACCCAGTACTTC CAWSSPGLAGPLKTQYF
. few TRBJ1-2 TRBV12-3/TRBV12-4 TGTGCCAGCAGTTTAATCAGGGGTGGAGGCTACACCTTC CASSLIRGGGYTF
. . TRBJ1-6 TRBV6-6 TGTGCCAGCCGCACAGGCGGGGGTTCACCCCTCCACTTT CASRTGGGSPLHF
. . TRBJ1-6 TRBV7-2 TGTGCCAGCAGCTTAGGGTCCCAGGGAGCCTCCTATAATTCACCCCTCCACTTT CASSLGSQGASYNSPLHF
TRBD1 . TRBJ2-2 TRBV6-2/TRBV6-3 TGTGCCAGCAGTGTGAAGGGGGCGTTGGTCACCGGGGAGCTGTTTTTT CASSVKGALVTGELFF
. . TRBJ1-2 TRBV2 TGTGCCAGCACTTGGAGGGGTAGTGAGTCTGGCTACACCTTC CASTWRGSESGYTF
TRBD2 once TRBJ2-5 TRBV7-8 TGTGCCAGCAGCCGGGGGGGAGAGACCCAGTACTTC CASSRGGETQYF
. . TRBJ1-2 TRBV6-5 TGTGCCAGCAGGGACAAGTACTATGGCTACACCTTC CASRDKYYGYTF
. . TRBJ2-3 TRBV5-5 TGTGCCAGCAGCTTGGGCGTGGGGTCGGCAGATACGCAGTATTTT CASSLGVGSADTQYF
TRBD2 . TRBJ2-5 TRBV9 TGTGCCAGCAGCTGGGGGCGACTAGCGGGGGGGCGTTCTCAGGAGACCCAGTACTTC CASSWGRLAGGRSQETQYF
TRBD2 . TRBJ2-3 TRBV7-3 TGTGCCAGCAGCCAAGAACGGGGAGTTAGGACTAGCGGGGGGGCCGGAGATACGCAGTATTTT CASSQERGVRTSGGAGDTQYF
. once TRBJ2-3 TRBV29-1 TGCAGCGTTGATCTCAGGGTAGTAGATACGCAGTATTTT CSVDLRVVDTQYF
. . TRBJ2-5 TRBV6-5 TGTGCCAGCAGTTACCCCGGGGTGGAGACCCAGTACTTC CASSYPGVETQYF
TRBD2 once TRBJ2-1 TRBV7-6 TGTGCCAGCAGCAAAGGGGCGGGGGGAAGGAATGAGCAGTTCTTC CASSKGAGGRNEQFF
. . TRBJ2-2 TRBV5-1 TGCGCCAGCAGCCTCACGGTGGCGGGAAACGCCGGGGAGCTGTTTTTT CASSLTVAGNAGELFF
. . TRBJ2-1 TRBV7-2 TGTGCCAGCAGCTTACCAAACAATGAGCAGTTCTTC CASSLPNNEQFF
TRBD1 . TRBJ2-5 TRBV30 TGTGCCTGGAGGACAGGGGGCAGGGAGACCCAGTACTTC CAWRTGGRETQYF
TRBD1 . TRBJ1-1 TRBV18 TGTGCCAGCTCACCGACAGGGTCGGACACTGAAGCTTTCTTT CASSPTGSDTEAFF
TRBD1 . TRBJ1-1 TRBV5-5 TGTGCCAGCAGCTTGGGGGCAGGGGGTCTGGACACTGAAGCTTTCTTT CASSLGAGGLDTEAFF
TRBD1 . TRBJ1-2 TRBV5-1 TGCGCCAGCAGTTCACCCGGGACAGCCTATGGCTACACCTTC CASSSPGTAYGYTF
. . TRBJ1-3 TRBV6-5 TGTGCCAGCAGACAGGATAGCTCTGGAAACACCATATATTTT CASRQDSSGNTIYF
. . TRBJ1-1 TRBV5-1 TGCGCCAGCAGCCCCGCCAACAGAAACACTGAAGCTTTCTTT CASSPANRNTEAFF
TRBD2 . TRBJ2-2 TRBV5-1 TGCGCCAGCAGCCCGGGACTAGCGGGGGCCGGGGAGCTGTTTTTT CASSPGLAGAGELFF
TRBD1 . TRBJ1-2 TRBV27 TGTGCCAGCAGTACGCGACAGGGGGTGGGAGGGGCTTATGGCTACACCTTC CASSTRQGVGGAYGYTF